A selection of T cell receptor beta chains follows, all from one sample in a study of early T cells in non-severe SARS-CoV-2 infection. TCRdb analysed the 5' RACE reads with MiXCR anew, one entry per CDR3 protein. The data show about 59,000 distinct CDR3 sequences, with approximately 13% seen just once and almost 9.5% held by the top ten. The sample here was whole blood, taken at baseline. All receptors derive from an adult who was a healthcare worker with PCR-confirmed SARS-CoV-2 infection or an uninfected control (not recorded which). Each CDR3 is given with its conserved first and last residue. Fields, in order: J gene, clone size, D gene, V gene, CDR3 DNA, CDR3 protein. A D gene is named only where the DNA matches it firmly. Only part of the rows carry a size: once, few, many, or a class if the clone is expanded.

TRBJ2-6	many	NA	TRBV28	TGTGCCAGCAGTAGGCCATCTGGGGCCAACGTCCTGACTTTC	CASSRPSGANVLTF
TRBJ2-1	few	NA	TRBV28	TGTGCCAGCAATAAGGGGGGCAAGGATGAGCAGTTCTTC	CASNKGGKDEQFF
TRBJ2-3	NA	NA	TRBV13	TGTGCCAGCAGCTATAAGGGGCGCGGGGGCACAGATACGCAGTATTTT	CASSYKGRGGTDTQYF
TRBJ1-4	few	NA	TRBV27	TGTGCCAGCAGTCGCAGGCCAACTAATGAAAAACTGTTTTTT	CASSRRPTNEKLFF
TRBJ1-1	NA	TRBD1	TRBV4-1	TGCGCCAGCAGCCCAGCGGGACAGGGGTACTTAGCTTTCTTT	CASSPAGQGYLAFF
TRBJ1-5	few	NA	TRBV29-1	TGCAGCGTTGGGTGGGGCGGCAATCAGCCCCAGCATTTT	CSVGWGGNQPQHF
TRBJ2-5	few	NA	TRBV6-1	TGTGCCAGCGGACTAACAGGTTCTCCCGAGACCCAGTACTTC	CASGLTGSPETQYF
TRBJ1-1	NA	TRBD1	TRBV7-8	TGTGCCAGCAGCTTAGCACGGACAGGGATCACTGAAGCTTTCTTT	CASSLARTGITEAFF
TRBJ1-6	many	NA	TRBV27	TGTGCCAGCAGTTTAGAGGGCCTTAATTCACCCCTCCACTTT	CASSLEGLNSPLHF
TRBJ2-1	many	NA	TRBV7-2	TGTGCCAGTGGCCAGATCGGCGCTCCCCGCTACAATGAGCAGTTCTTC	CASGQIGAPRYNEQFF
TRBJ1-2	few	NA	TRBV19	TGTGCCAGTAGTCCTGATACTAACTATGGCTACACCTTC	CASSPDTNYGYTF
TRBJ1-4	NA	NA	TRBV3-1	TGTGCCAGCAGCCAAGCGGGACGGGGAGAAAAACTGTTTTTT	CASSQAGRGEKLFF
TRBJ2-5	many	TRBD1	TRBV29-1	TGCAGCGTTGGACAGGGCGTGGGGACCCAGTACTTC	CSVGQGVGTQYF
TRBJ2-3	few	NA	TRBV24-1	TGTGCCACCGGATCTAGCACAGATACGCAGTATTTT	CATGSSTDTQYF
TRBJ2-7	few	NA	TRBV12-3/TRBV12-4	TGTGCCAGCAACCCCGGGACAATTTCCTACGAGCAGTACTTC	CASNPGTISYEQYF
TRBJ2-3	few	NA	TRBV4-2	TGTGCCAGCAGCCGGGAGGGGGCGAAAGATACGCAGTATTTT	CASSREGAKDTQYF
TRBJ2-7	few	TRBD1	TRBV5-1	TGCGCCAGCAGCCTATACTCCGGGACAGCTGACGAGCAGTACTTC	CASSLYSGTADEQYF
TRBJ2-7	NA	TRBD1	TRBV7-6	TGTGCCAGCAGCTTAGAATTCGGGACAGGGGGCCACGAGCAGTACTTC	CASSLEFGTGGHEQYF
TRBJ2-7	NA	TRBD2	TRBV7-6	TGTGCCAGCAGCTTAGCTAGCGGGGGGCCCTACGAGCAGTACTTC	CASSLASGGPYEQYF
TRBJ2-3	many	TRBD2	TRBV29-1	TGCAGCGGGAGGGTTGGGACTAGCGGAGTCACAGATACGCAGTATTTT	CSGRVGTSGVTDTQYF
TRBJ1-2	few	NA	TRBV11-2	TGTGCCAGCAGCTCACCCCTGGATTTAACTACTGGCTACACCTTC	CASSSPLDLTTGYTF
TRBJ1-1	NA	TRBD1	TRBV6-1	TGTGCCAGCAGTGTCTCGGACAGGGTGTGGGCTTTCTTT	CASSVSDRVWAFF
TRBJ1-1	NA	NA	TRBV5-6	TGTGCCAGCAGCCGGCGCACAGGGTACACTGAAGCTTTCTTT	CASSRRTGYTEAFF
TRBJ2-7	NA	NA	TRBV29-1	TGCAGCGGCGCAGGGGCCGGAGGGGAGCAGTACTTC	CSGAGAGGEQYF
TRBJ1-2	few	NA	TRBV9	TGTGCCAGCAGCGCCACTTGGGGGAAGAACTATGGCTACACCTTC	CASSATWGKNYGYTF
TRBJ2-7	NA	TRBD2	TRBV6-6	TGTGCCAGCAGTTACCGAGGGACTAGCGGGATCGACGAGCAGTACTTC	CASSYRGTSGIDEQYF
TRBJ1-1	NA	TRBD1	TRBV6-2/TRBV6-3	TGTGCCAGCCTCAACGGGGGGCAGGGGGCTGAAGCTTTCTTT	CASLNGGQGAEAFF
TRBJ2-5	NA	TRBD1	TRBV13	TGTGCCAGCAGCAGCCCGGTACCGGGACAGGGTTACGAAGAGACCCAGTACTTC	CASSSPVPGQGYEETQYF
TRBJ1-6	few	TRBD1	TRBV20-1	TGCAGTGCTAGAGGTCGGGACAGGGCCAATTCACCCCTCCACTTT	CSARGRDRANSPLHF
TRBJ1-5	few	NA	TRBV12-3/TRBV12-4	TGTGCCAGCAGTCGCCGCGGAAGGGGAGGCCAGCCCCAGCATTTT	CASSRRGRGGQPQHF
TRBJ2-7	many	NA	TRBV20-1	TGCAGTGCTAGAGGGGACTCCCCCTACGAGCAGTACTTC	CSARGDSPYEQYF
TRBJ2-7	NA	NA	TRBV6-5	TGTGCCAGCAGATCCGGGACCGCAGTCTCCTACGAGCAGTACTTC	CASRSGTAVSYEQYF
TRBJ1-1	few	NA	TRBV21-1	TGTGCCAGCAGCCCCGGGACAGGGGGCACTGAAGCTTTCTTT	CASSPGTGGTEAFF
TRBJ1-3	NA	NA	TRBV6-1	TGTGCCAGCAGACTGGGTAACACCATATATTTT	CASRLGNTIYF
TRBJ2-1	many	TRBD2	TRBV5-8	TGTGCCAGCAGCCTCTTACCGGGACTAGGCAATGAGCAGTTCTTC	CASSLLPGLGNEQFF
TRBJ1-1	once	NA	TRBV10-1	TGCGCCAGCAGTGACGCTTCCGTGAACACTGAAGCTTTCTTT	CASSDASVNTEAFF
TRBJ2-5	few	NA	TRBV27	TGTGCCAGCAGTCGTAGTCAGGGCCCACAGACCCAGTACTTC	CASSRSQGPQTQYF
TRBJ2-5	many	NA	TRBV27	TGTGCCAGCAGTCCCATCTTCGAGACGGCCAAAGAGACCCAGTACTTC	CASSPIFETAKETQYF
TRBJ2-1	many	NA	TRBV20-1	TGCAGTGCTAGTGCAGGGAGGTCCTACAATGAGCAGTTCTTC	CSASAGRSYNEQFF
TRBJ2-1	few	NA	TRBV6-2/TRBV6-3	TGTGCCAGCAGTGTCCAGTTCCCCAATGAGCAGTTCTTC	CASSVQFPNEQFF
TRBJ1-6	many	NA	TRBV4-1	TGCGCCAGCAGCCAGGGACGGCCTAATTCACCCCTCCACTTT	CASSQGRPNSPLHF
TRBJ2-7	NA	TRBD2	TRBV7-2	TGTGCCAGCAGCAGCACTAGCGGGAGGAGGGAGCAGTACTTC	CASSSTSGRREQYF
TRBJ2-5	NA	NA	TRBV20-1	TGCAGTGCTAGGACCCATTCCGGGGGCCATCAAGAGACCCAGTACTTC	CSARTHSGGHQETQYF
TRBJ1-3	few	NA	TRBV30	TGTGCCTGGAGTGTGGTAGGAAACACCATATATTTT	CAWSVVGNTIYF
TRBJ1-2	NA	TRBD1	TRBV20-1	TGCAGTGCTTACAGGGGGCGCGGGACTAACTATGGCTACACCTTC	CSAYRGRGTNYGYTF
TRBJ2-1	many	NA	TRBV29-1	TGCAGCGTTGAAGGAATAGGGGGGCGGCTCTACAATGAGCAGTTCTTC	CSVEGIGGRLYNEQFF
TRBJ1-3	NA	NA	TRBV7-6	TGTGCCAGCAGATCAGGCTCTGGAAACACCATATATTTT	CASRSGSGNTIYF
TRBJ2-5	NA	TRBD1	TRBV7-9	TGTGCCAGCAGCCGGATACGAGGGGGCCATGAGGAGACCCAGTACTTC	CASSRIRGGHEETQYF
TRBJ2-5	NA	NA	TRBV6-2/TRBV6-3	TGTGCCAGCAGTTCGGGATACCAAGAGACCCAGTACTTC	CASSSGYQETQYF
TRBJ2-3	many	TRBD1	TRBV24-1	TGTGCCACCAGTGATTACCGGACAGGGACAGATACGCAGTATTTT	CATSDYRTGTDTQYF
TRBJ2-7	many	TRBD2	TRBV20-1	TGCAGTGCTAGAGATGGCGTGGGACTAGCGGGAGAGATCCACGAGCAGTACTTC	CSARDGVGLAGEIHEQYF
TRBJ2-7	NA	TRBD1	TRBV7-9	TGTGCCAGCAGCTCGGACAGGGTTGACGAGCAGTACTTC	CASSSDRVDEQYF
TRBJ2-5	NA	TRBD2	TRBV7-9	TGTGCCAGCAGCTCTTTCGGACTAGCACAAGAGACCCAGTACTTC	CASSSFGLAQETQYF
TRBJ2-5	NA	TRBD1	TRBV11-1	TGTGCCAGCAGCCCCAGGGGGAGAGGGAAAGAGACCCAGTACTTC	CASSPRGRGKETQYF
TRBJ2-2	few	NA	TRBV19	TGTGCCAGTAGGTCAGGGCGCTCAGGCACCGGGGAGCTGTTTTTT	CASRSGRSGTGELFF
TRBJ1-1	NA	TRBD1	TRBV6-5	TGTGCCAGCAGTTACTCCACAGGGGGACCTGAAGCTTTCTTT	CASSYSTGGPEAFF
TRBJ2-2	NA	TRBD1	TRBV7-6	TGTGCCAGCAGCAAGTACAGGGGCCAAGGCGGGGAGCTGTTTTTT	CASSKYRGQGGELFF
TRBJ2-1	many	TRBD2	TRBV2	TGTGCCAGCAGTGTCAGCACAGTGAGCGGGAGCTCCTACAATGAGCAGTTCTTC	CASSVSTVSGSSYNEQFF